The T cell receptor (beta chain) described here comes from a study of blood T cell repertoires in COVID-19. The data were produced by immunoSEQ multiplex PCR, yet TCRdb's version contains in-frame clones alone and is incomplete. The profile covers roughly 200,000 clones, with about 78% appearing a single time and 4.5% to 7% taken by the ten largest. The CDR3 spans 14 residues. V lost 3 bases to trimming and J lost 2 bases, with 11 bases between them. Per germline, CDR1 SGHNT and CDR2 YYREEE (reference sequence). This clone turned up a few times. Sequencing used peripheral blood. This chain connects TRBV5-4 to TRBJ2-5, with TRBD1 as a possible D gene (6 bases). This sequence originates from an older woman with acute or convalescent COVID-19. In DNA form, the CDR3 reads TGTGCCAGCAGCTCGTGGGACATACAAGAGACCCAGTACTTC. It yields the protein CASSSWDIQETQYF.